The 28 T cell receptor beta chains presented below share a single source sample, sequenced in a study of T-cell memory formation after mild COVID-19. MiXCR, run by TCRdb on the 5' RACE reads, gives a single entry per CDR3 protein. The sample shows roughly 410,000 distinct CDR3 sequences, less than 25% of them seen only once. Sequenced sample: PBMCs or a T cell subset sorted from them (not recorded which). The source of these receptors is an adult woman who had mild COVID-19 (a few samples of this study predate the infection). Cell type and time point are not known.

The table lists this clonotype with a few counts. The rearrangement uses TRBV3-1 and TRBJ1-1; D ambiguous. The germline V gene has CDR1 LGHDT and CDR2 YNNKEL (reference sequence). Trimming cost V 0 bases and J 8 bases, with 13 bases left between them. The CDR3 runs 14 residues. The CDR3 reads CASSQDYGQAEAFF. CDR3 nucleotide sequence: TGTGCCAGCAGCCAAGATTATGGGCAGGCCGAAGCTTTCTTT.

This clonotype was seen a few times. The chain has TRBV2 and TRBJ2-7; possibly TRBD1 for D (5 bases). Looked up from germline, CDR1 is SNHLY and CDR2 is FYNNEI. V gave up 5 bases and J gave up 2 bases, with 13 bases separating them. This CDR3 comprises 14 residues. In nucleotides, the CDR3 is TGTGCCAGCAGTTTAGGGGTCCGAACCTACGAGCAGTACTTC. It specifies CASSLGVRTYEQYF.

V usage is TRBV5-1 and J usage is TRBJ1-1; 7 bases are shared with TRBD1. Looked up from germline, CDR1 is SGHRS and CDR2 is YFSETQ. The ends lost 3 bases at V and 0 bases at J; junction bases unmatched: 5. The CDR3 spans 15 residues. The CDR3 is CASSSTGQMNTEAFF. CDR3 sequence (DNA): TGCGCCAGCAGCTCAACGGGACAGATGAACACTGAAGCTTTCTTT.

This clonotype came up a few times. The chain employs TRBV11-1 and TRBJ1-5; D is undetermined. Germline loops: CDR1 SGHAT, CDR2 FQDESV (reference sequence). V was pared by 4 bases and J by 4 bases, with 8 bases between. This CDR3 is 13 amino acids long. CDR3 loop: CASSSRQNQPQHF. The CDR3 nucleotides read TGTGCCAGCAGCTCCAGGCAAAATCAGCCCCAGCATTTT.

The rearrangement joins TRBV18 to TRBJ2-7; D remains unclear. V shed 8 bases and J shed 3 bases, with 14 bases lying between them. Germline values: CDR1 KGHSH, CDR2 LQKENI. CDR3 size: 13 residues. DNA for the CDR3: TGTGCCAGCCGAGGCCAAAATAACTACGAGCAGTACTTC. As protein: CASRGQNNYEQYF.

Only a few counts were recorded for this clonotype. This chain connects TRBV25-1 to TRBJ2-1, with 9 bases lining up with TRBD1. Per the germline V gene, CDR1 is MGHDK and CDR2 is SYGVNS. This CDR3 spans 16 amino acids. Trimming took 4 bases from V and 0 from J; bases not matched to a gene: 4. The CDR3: CASSGGTGSSYNEQFF. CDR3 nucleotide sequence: TGTGCCAGCAGTGGGGGGACAGGGAGCTCCTACAATGAGCAGTTCTTC.

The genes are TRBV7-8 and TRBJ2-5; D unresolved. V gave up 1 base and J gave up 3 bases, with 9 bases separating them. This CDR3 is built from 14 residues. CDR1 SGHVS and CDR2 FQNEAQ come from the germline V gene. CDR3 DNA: TGTGCCAGCAGCTTAGGGCCTGAGGAAGAGACCCAGTACTTC. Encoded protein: CASSLGPEEETQYF.

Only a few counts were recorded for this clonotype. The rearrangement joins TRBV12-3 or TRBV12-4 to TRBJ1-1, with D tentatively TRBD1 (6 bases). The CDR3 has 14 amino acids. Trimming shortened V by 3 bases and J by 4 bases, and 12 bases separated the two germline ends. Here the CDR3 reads CASSLRGVSTEAFF. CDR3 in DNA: TGTGCCAGCAGTTTGAGGGGGGTGAGCACTGAAGCTTTCTTT.

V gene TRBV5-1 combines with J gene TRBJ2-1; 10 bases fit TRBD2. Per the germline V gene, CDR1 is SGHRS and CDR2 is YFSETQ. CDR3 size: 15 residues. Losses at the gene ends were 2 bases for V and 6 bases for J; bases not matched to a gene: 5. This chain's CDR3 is CASSFLAGGGNEQFF. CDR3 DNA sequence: TGCGCCAGCAGCTTTTTAGCGGGAGGTGGCAATGAGCAGTTCTTC.

The CDR3 protein is CASSDYRENTEAFF. CDR3 nucleotides: TGTGCCAGCAGTGATTACCGCGAAAACACTGAAGCTTTCTTT. The V call is TRBV25-1, the J call TRBJ1-1; unclear D gene. The CDR3 has 14 amino acids. Germline V gives CDR1 MGHDK, CDR2 SYGVNS. V lost 3 bases, J lost 2 bases, and 10 bases lay in between.

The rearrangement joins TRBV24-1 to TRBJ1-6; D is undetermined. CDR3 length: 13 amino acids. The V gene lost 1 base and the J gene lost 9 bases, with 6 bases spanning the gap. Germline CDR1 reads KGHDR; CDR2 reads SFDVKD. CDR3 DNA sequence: TGTGCCACCAGTGATTTTACCGGTTCACCCCTCCACTTT. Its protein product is CATSDFTGSPLHF.

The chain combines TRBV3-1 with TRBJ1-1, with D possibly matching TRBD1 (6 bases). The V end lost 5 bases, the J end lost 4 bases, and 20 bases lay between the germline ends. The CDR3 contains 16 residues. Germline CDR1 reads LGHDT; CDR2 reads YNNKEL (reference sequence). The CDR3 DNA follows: TGTGCCAGCAGCTTTGGACCAGGACAGCGGAGCACTGAAGCTTTCTTT. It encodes CASSFGPGQRSTEAFF.

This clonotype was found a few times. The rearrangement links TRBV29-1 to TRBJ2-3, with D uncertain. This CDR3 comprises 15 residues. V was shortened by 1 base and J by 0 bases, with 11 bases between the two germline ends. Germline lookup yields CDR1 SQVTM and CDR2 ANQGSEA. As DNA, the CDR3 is TGCAGCGTTGAAGCCACAGTTACTAGCACAGATACGCAGTATTTT. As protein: CSVEATVTSTDTQYF.

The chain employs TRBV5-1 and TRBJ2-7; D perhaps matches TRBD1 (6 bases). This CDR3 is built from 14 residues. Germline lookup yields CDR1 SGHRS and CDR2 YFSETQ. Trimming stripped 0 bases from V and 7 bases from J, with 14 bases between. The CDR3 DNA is TGCGCCAGCAGCTTGGTACAGGGCGGCGGGGAGCAGTACTTC. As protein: CASSLVQGGGEQYF.

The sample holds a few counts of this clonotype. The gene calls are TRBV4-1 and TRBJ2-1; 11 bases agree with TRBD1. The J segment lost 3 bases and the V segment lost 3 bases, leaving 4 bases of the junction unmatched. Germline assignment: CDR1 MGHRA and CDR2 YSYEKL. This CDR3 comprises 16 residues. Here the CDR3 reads CASSHGGQGDYNEQFF. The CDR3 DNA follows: TGCGCCAGCAGCCATGGGGGACAGGGGGACTACAATGAGCAGTTCTTC.

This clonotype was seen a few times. The CDR3 DNA reads TGTGCCAGCAGTCCACATGGACAGGGAAACTACGAGCAGTACTTC. Protein sequence: CASSPHGQGNYEQYF. The chain carries TRBV27 and TRBJ2-7, with 8 bases that match TRBD1. Trimming removed 5 bases from V and 3 bases from J; junction bases left unmatched: 9. CDR1 and CDR2 (germline): MNHEY, SMNVEV (reference sequence). The CDR3 loop spans 15 amino acids.

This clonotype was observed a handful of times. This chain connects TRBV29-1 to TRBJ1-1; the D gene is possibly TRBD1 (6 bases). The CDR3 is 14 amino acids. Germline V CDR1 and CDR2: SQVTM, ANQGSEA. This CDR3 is CSVKGGWLNTEAFF. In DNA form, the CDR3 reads TGCAGTGTAAAGGGGGGATGGCTGAACACTGAAGCTTTCTTT.

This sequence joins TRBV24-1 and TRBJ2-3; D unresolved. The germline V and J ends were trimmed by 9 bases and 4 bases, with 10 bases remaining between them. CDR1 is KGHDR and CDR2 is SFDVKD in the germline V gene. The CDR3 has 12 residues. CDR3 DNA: TGTGCCACCTTGGACCAGGCAGATACGCAGTATTTT. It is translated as CATLDQADTQYF.

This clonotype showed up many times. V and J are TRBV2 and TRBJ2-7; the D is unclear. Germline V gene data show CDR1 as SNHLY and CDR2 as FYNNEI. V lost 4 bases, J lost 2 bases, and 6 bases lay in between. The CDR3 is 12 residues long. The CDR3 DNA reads TGTGCCAGCAGTGTAGGGCCCTACGAGCAGTACTTC. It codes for CASSVGPYEQYF.

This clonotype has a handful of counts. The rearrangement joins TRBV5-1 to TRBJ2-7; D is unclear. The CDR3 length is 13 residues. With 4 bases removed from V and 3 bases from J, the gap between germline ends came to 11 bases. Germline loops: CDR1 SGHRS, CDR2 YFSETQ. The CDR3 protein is CASSPDLSYEQYF. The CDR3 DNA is TGCGCCAGCAGCCCTGACTTGAGCTACGAGCAGTACTTC.

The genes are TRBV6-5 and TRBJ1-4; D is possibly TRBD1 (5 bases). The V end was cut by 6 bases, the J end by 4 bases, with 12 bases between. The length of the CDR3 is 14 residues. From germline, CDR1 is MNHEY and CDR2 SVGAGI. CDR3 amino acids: CASSDMGDNEKLFF. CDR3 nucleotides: TGTGCCAGCAGCGACATGGGGGATAATGAAAAACTGTTTTTT.

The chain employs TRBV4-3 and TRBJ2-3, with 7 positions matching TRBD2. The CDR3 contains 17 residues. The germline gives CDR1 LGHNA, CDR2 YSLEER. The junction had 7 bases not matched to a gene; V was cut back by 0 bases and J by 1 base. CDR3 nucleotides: TGCGCCAGCAGCCAAGATGTCGGGGGGAGGGGCACAGATACGCAGTATTTT. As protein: CASSQDVGGRGTDTQYF.

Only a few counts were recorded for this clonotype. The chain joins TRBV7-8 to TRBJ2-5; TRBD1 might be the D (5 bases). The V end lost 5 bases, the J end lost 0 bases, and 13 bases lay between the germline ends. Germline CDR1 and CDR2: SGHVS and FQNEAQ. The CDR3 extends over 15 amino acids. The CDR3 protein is CASSNRTGYQETQYF. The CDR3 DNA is TGTGCCAGCAGCAACAGGACCGGGTACCAAGAGACCCAGTACTTC.

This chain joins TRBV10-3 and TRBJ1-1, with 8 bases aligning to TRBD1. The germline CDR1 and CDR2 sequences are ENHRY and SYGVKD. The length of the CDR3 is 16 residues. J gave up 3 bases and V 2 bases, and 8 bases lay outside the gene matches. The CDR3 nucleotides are TGTGCCATCAGTGAGCCTGACAGGGGTGGGCACACTGAAGCTTTCTTT. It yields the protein CAISEPDRGGHTEAFF.

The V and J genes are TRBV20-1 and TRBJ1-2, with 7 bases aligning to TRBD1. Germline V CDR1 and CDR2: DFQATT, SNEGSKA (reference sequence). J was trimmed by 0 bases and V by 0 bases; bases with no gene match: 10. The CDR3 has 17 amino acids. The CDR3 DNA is TGCAGTGCTAGAGATCGGGGACAGTCCGACTCTAACTATGGCTACACCTTC. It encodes CSARDRGQSDSNYGYTF.

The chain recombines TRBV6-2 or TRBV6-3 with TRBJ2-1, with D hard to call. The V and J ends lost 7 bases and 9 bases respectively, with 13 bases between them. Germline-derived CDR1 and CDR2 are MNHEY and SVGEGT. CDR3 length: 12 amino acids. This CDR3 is CASNLGYGEQFF. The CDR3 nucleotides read TGTGCCAGCAACCTTGGGTATGGTGAGCAGTTCTTC.

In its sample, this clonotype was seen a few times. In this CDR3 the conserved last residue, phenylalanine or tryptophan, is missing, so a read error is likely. CDR3 amino acids: CASSGPAGLTEAFS. The CDR3, as DNA: TGTGCCAGCAGCGGCCCGGCAGGGTTAACTGAAGCTTTCTCT. This chain connects TRBV6-5 to TRBJ1-1; the D gene is possibly TRBD1 (5 bases). This CDR3 has 14 amino acids. From germline, CDR1 is MNHEY and CDR2 SVGAGI. V was cut by 6 bases and J by 5 bases, with 16 bases left in between.

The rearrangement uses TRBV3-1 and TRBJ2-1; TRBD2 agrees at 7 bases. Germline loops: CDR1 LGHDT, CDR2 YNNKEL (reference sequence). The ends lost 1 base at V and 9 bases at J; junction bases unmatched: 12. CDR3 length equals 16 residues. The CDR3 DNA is TGTGCCAGCAGCCAAGCCGTTGTATCGGGAGGCTCTGAGCAGTTCTTC. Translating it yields CASSQAVVSGGSEQFF.